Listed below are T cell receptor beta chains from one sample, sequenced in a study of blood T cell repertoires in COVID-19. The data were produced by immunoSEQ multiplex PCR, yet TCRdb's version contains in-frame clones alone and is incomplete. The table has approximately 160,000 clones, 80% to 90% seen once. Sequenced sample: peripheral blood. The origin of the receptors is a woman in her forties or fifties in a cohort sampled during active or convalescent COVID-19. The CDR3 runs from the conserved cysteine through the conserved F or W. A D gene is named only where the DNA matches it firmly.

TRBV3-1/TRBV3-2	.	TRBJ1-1	TGTGCCAGCAGCCAGTTCCAGGGAAACACTGAAGCTTTCTTT	CASSQFQGNTEAFF
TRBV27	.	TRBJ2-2	TGTGCCAGCAGTCCCATGAACACCGGGGAGCTGTTTTTT	CASSPMNTGELFF
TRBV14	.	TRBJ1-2	TGTGCCAGCAGCCAAGGAGGACAAAACTATGGCTACACCTTC	CASSQGGQNYGYTF
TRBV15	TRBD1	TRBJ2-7	TGTGCCACCAGCCCCCTCTTCAAACCGGGACAGGCGTTAACCTACGAGCAGTACTTC	CATSPLFKPGQALTYEQYF
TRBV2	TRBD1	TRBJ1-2	TGTGCCAGCAGTGACGAGGGGGCGGGTGGCTACACCTTC	CASSDEGAGGYTF
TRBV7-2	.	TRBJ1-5	TGTGCCAGCAGCTTAGTCGGGGGGGGCAGTGATCAGCCCCAGCATTTT	CASSLVGGGSDQPQHF
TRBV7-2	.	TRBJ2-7	TGTGCCAGCAGCTTAACAGGGCCCCCCTACGAGCAGTACTTC	CASSLTGPPYEQYF
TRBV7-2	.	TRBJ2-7	TGTGCCAGCAGCTTCACAGGGATCCCCCCCTACGAGCAGTACTTC	CASSFTGIPPYEQYF
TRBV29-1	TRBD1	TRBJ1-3	TGCAGCGCGGCGATGACAGGGGGCGAGGGAAACACCATATATTTT	CSAAMTGGEGNTIYF
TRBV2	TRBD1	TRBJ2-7	TGTGCCAGCAGCGAACAGGGGGCCTCCTACGAGCAGTACTTC	CASSEQGASYEQYF
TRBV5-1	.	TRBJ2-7	TGCGCCAGCAGCTTCTCCGGTTCATACGAGCAGTACTTC	CASSFSGSYEQYF
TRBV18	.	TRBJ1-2	TGTGCCAGCTCACCAGGGCAGGGTCCTGGCTACACCTTC	CASSPGQGPGYTF
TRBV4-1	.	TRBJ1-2	TGCGCCAGCAGCCAAAGTCGAAGGGGGTATGGCTACACCTTC	CASSQSRRGYGYTF
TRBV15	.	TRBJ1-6	TGTGCCACCAGCAGAGGGGCAGGGCGATATAATTCACCCCTCCACTTT	CATSRGAGRYNSPLHF
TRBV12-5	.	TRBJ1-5	TGTGCTAGTGGTTTGGGGGGCAGCCAGCCCCAGCATTTT	CASGLGGSQPQHF
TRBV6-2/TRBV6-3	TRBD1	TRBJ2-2	TGTGCCAGCAGCCCTTGGGACAGGATGAACACCGGGGAGCTGTTTTTT	CASSPWDRMNTGELFF